This T cell receptor (beta chain) was identified during a study of neoadjuvant anti-PD-1 for oral cavity cancer. Study-wide results and caveats: PBMC Gini-index clonality exceeded responders' in non-responders post-nivolumab.

Germline-derived CDR1 and CDR2 are MNHNS and SASEGT. This CDR3 region has 16 residues. V shed 3 bases, J shed 2 bases, and the junction held 5 bases outside the gene matches. Details on this clone: What it binds is not known.

Noted time point: after neoadjuvant nivolumab, at surgical resection. Cohort: HPV-negative, locally advanced oral cavity squamous cell carcinoma patients. PBMC libraries mostly used approximately 500 ng of input genomic DNA, with six replicates per sample. The table came from immunoSEQ multiplex PCR; TCRdb's copy has only in-frame clones and leaves some out. The sample holds 13,000 to 15,000 clones; around 70% are singletons and the top ten take roughly 2.8%. The material was PBMCs, obtained after nivolumab (anti-PD-1) treatment. This TCR came from a person aged 35-79 years with oral cavity squamous cell carcinoma. The chain is built from TRBV6-1 and TRBJ1-2, with TRBD1 matching over 11 bases. The CDR3 DNA sequence: TGTGCCAGCAGTGAGGGACAGGGGGTATCAAACTATGGCTACACCTTC. This sequence encodes CASSEGQGVSNYGYTF.